These 26 T cell receptor beta chains were all obtained from the same sample, sequenced in a study of beta chain features in type 1 diabetes. The antigens these receptors bind are not known. The whole isolated RNA underwent reverse transcription, so sequencing captured expressed TCRB transcripts. Assay used: immunoSEQ multiplex PCR; TCRdb lists only in-frame clones, some missing. Of 600,000 or so clones listed, 9.5% to 15% are singletons. Study-wide results and limits: Among all four CD4+ subsets, Type 1 diabetes patients had TCRB CDR3s that were moderately but significantly shorter.

Specimen: naive CD4+ T cells from blood. The source is a man aged 30-40 years with type 1 diabetes.

The chain couples TRBV7-6 to TRBJ2-3, with 7 nucleotides matching TRBD2. Germline V lookup: CDR1 SGHVS, CDR2 FNYEAQ. Germline trimming cut 2 bases from V and 2 bases from J; bases unmatched to any gene: 7. CDR3 length: 16 residues. CDR3 loop: CASSLQASGATDTQYF. For the CDR3, the DNA is TGTGCCAGCAGCTTACAAGCCAGCGGGGCCACAGATACGCAGTATTTT.

The CDR3 here is CASSKLLDRENQPQHF. The CDR3 nucleotides read TGTGCCAGCAGTAAATTGTTGGACAGGGAGAATCAGCCCCAGCATTTT. The J gene is TRBJ1-5, the V gene TRBV6-6; 8 bases line up with TRBD1. The V gene end was trimmed by 5 bases and the J gene end by 4 bases; junction bases not matched to a gene: 10. The germline CDR1 and CDR2 sequences are MNHNY and SVGAGI (reference sequence). The length of the CDR3 is 16 residues.

This chain connects TRBV23-1 to TRBJ1-6, with D possibly TRBD1 on 6 matching bases. TRBV23-1 is flagged as an ORF with uncertain function. The CDR3 totals 16 residues. The germline V and J ends were trimmed by 4 bases and 6 bases, with 16 bases remaining between them. CDR3 sequence: CASSPQRGRSNSPLHF. DNA of the CDR3: TGCGCCAGCAGTCCGCAGAGGGGGAGAAGTAATTCACCCCTCCACTTT.

This chain joins TRBV10-3 and TRBJ1-2; D may be TRBD1 (6 bases). The CDR3 runs 14 residues. V was cut by 2 bases and J by 8 bases, with 15 bases left in between. From germline, CDR1 is ENHRY and CDR2 SYGVKD. The CDR3 spells CAISEETGIRGYTF. CDR3 sequence (DNA): TGTGCCATCAGTGAGGAAACAGGGATCCGCGGCTACACCTTC.

The rearrangement joins TRBV7-9 to TRBJ1-1, with TRBD1 as a possible D gene (5 bases). Germline CDR1 and CDR2: SEHNR and FQNEAQ (reference sequence). Trimming stripped 5 bases from V and 7 bases from J, with 14 bases between. The CDR3 consists of 13 residues. This chain's CDR3 is CASSPTGGGEAFF. In nucleotides, the CDR3 is TGTGCCAGCAGCCCGACCGGCGGGGGTGAAGCTTTCTTT.

The chain couples TRBV2 to TRBJ2-5; D gene unclear. CDR3 length equals 11 residues. With 10 bases removed from V and 4 bases from J, the gap between germline ends came to 10 bases. Germline V gene data show CDR1 as SNHLY and CDR2 as FYNNEI. DNA for the CDR3: TGTGCCAAACAGAATAGAGAGACCCAGTACTTC. The encoded protein is CAKQNRETQYF.

This clone has more than one count but fewer than ten. The rearrangement links TRBV29-1 to TRBJ1-5, with a tentative D call TRBD1 (6 bases). The germline gives CDR1 SQVTM, CDR2 ANQGSEA. This CDR3 has 16 amino acids. Deletions cut 2 bases from V and 4 bases from J, with 18 bases between. The DNA for the CDR3 is TGCAGCGTTGAAACTTCGGCGGGGGGCGGTAATCAGCCCCAGCATTTT. Amino acids: CSVETSAGGGNQPQHF.

The sample holds one count of this clone. The genes are TRBV9 and TRBJ1-5, with 7 bases that match TRBD1. After removal of 4 bases from V and 4 bases from J, the junction contained 5 bases not matched to a gene. This CDR3 contains 14 residues. The V gene's germline CDR1 is SGDLS and CDR2 YYNGEE. For the CDR3, the DNA is TGTGCCAGCAGCCCGACAGGGCAAAATCAGCCCCAGCATTTT. Its translation is CASSPTGQNQPQHF.

V usage is TRBV21-1 and J usage is TRBJ2-5; no check of the table's D call, TRBD2, against the DNA was made. TRBV21-1 is annotated as a pseudogene. CDR3 length: 12 amino acids. The CDR3 region is CASIQAGETQYF. DNA for the CDR3: TGTGCCAGCATCCAGGCGGGAGAGACCCAGTACTTC.

Concerning this clone: A read error may produce the germline difference seen at one junction end. V usage is TRBV9 and J usage is TRBJ2-3; perhaps TRBD2 as D (7 bases). This CDR3 is 15 amino acids long. The germline CDR1 and CDR2 sequences are SGDLS and YYNGEE. CDR3 region: CASSVAGGRSETQYF. For the CDR3, the DNA is TGTGCCAGCAGCGTAGCGGGGGGCCGCTCAGAAACGCAGTATTTT.

The CDR3: CASSVAPGPSGNEQFF. As DNA, the CDR3 is TGCGCCAGCAGTGTCGCCCCAGGACCCTCGGGAAATGAGCAGTTCTTC. The chain combines TRBV4-1 with TRBJ2-1; D possibly corresponds to TRBD2 (5 bases). The CDR3 extends over 16 amino acids. Germline CDR1 reads MGHRA; CDR2 reads YSYEKL. Trimming shortened V by 6 bases and J by 7 bases, and 22 bases separated the two germline ends.

This clone came up a few times. This chain links TRBV5-6 with TRBJ2-7, with D perhaps TRBD1 (6 bases). Germline loops: CDR1 SGHDT, CDR2 YYEEEE. The length of the CDR3 is 14 residues. V was pared by 4 bases and J by 3 bases, with 14 bases between. The CDR3 reads CASSRGQRNYEQYF. In DNA, the CDR3 is TGTGCCAGCAGCCGTGGACAGAGAAACTACGAGCAGTACTTC.

This chain connects TRBV9 to TRBJ2-7; the D is unclear. Germline CDR1 SGDLS, CDR2 YYNGEE. V was pared by 0 bases and J by 4 bases, with 8 bases between. CDR3 length: 13 residues. CDR3 nucleotide sequence: TGTGCCAGCAGCGTAGATGACAAGTACGAGCAGTACTTC. Translation: CASSVDDKYEQYF.

The V gene is TRBV7-9, the J gene TRBJ1-1; 7 bases fit TRBD1. This CDR3 is 14 amino acids long. V lost 5 bases, J lost 5 bases, and 8 bases stayed unmatched. Germline V gene lookup returns CDR1 SEHNR and CDR2 FQNEAQ (reference sequence). The CDR3 nucleotides read TGTGCCAGCAGCGGACCGGGACAGAAGACTGAAGCTTTCTTT. It encodes CASSGPGQKTEAFF.

This clone was observed a handful of times. V usage is TRBV10-3 and J usage is TRBJ1-4; the match to TRBD1 covers 9 bases. The CDR3 has 15 amino acids. The V gene's germline CDR1 is ENHRY and CDR2 SYGVKD. Losses at the gene ends were 4 bases for V and 8 bases for J; bases not matched to a gene: 8. CDR3 DNA: TGTGCCATCAGTGGAAGGACAGGGGATGGGGAAAAACTGTTTTTT. This gives the protein CAISGRTGDGEKLFF.

The V call is TRBV6-6, the J call TRBJ2-1, with 8 bases matching TRBD1. The CDR3 extends over 16 amino acids. V was clipped by 6 bases and J by 5 bases; unmatched bases: 12. Per germline, CDR1 MNHNY and CDR2 SVGAGI (reference sequence). The CDR3 DNA follows: TGTGCCAGCAGCGCCGCTCCGGGACAGGTCCACAATGAGCAGTTCTTC. Translated: CASSAAPGQVHNEQFF.

The table lists this clone with a few counts. The J gene is TRBJ2-2, the V gene TRBV5-1, with D maybe TRBD2 (7 bases). Germline loops: CDR1 SGHRS, CDR2 YFSETQ. The length of the CDR3 is 15 residues. V was clipped by 4 bases and J by 3 bases, with 13 bases between them. CDR3 loop: CASSQGRVDTGELFF. CDR3 in DNA: TGCGCCAGCAGCCAGGGGAGGGTTGACACCGGGGAGCTGTTTTTT.

The J gene is TRBJ2-3, the V gene TRBV9, with D hard to call. Between the trimmed V and J ends, which lost 2 bases and 4 bases, there was a span of 5 bases. The CDR3 is 12 amino acids. CDR1 and CDR2 (germline): SGDLS, YYNGEE. CDR3 loop: CASSVSADTQYF. The CDR3 DNA sequence: TGTGCCAGCAGCGTGAGTGCAGATACGCAGTATTTT. The whole variable domain, filled in from reference TRBV9 and TRBJ2-3, reads DSGVTQTPKHLITATGQRVTLRCSPRSGDLSVYWYQQSLDQGLQFLIQYYNGEERAKGNILERFSAQQFPDLHSELNLSSLELGDSALYFCASSVSADTQYFGPGTRLTVL.

This clone was found a few times. The CDR3 nucleotides read TGCAGCGTTGAGGGGACAGTCGAAGGGGGCGCAGATACGCAGTATTTT. Its translation is CSVEGTVEGGADTQYF. The V call is TRBV29-1, the J call TRBJ2-3, with 7 bases identical to TRBD1. V lost 3 bases to trimming and J lost 4 bases; unmatched junction nucleotides: 13. This CDR3 is 16 amino acids long. CDR1 and CDR2 from the germline V gene are SQVTM and ANQGSEA.

The genes are TRBV2 and TRBJ1-5, with D possibly TRBD1 on 5 matching bases. This CDR3 comprises 14 residues. V lost 7 bases and J 7 bases, leaving 17 bases between the germline ends. Germline V gene data show CDR1 as SNHLY and CDR2 as FYNNEI. The CDR3 reads CASTLGGVGQPQHF. The CDR3 coding sequence is TGTGCCAGCACCCTAGGAGGGGTGGGCCAGCCCCAGCATTTT.

This clone appeared a few times. The chain links TRBV11-2 to TRBJ2-2; weak D call: TRBD2 (6 bases). The germline V gene has CDR1 SGHAT and CDR2 FQNNGV. This CDR3 is 14 amino acids long. With 7 bases removed from V and 1 base from J, the gap between germline ends came to 10 bases. Here the CDR3 DNA reads TGTGCCAGCAAAGAGGGACTGAACACCGGGGAGCTGTTTTTT. It translates to CASKEGLNTGELFF.

The V and J genes are TRBV4-2 and TRBJ2-7, with TRBD2 matching over 7 bases. CDR1 LGHNA and CDR2 YNFKEQ come from the germline V gene. The CDR3 runs to 15 residues. V shed 4 bases and J 8 bases; nucleotides not matched to a gene: 14. CDR3 loop: CASSPGKQGGGQQYF. CDR3 DNA sequence: TGTGCCAGCAGCCCCGGGAAGCAGGGCGGGGGACAGCAGTACTTC.

The chain links TRBV6-6 to TRBJ1-4; D is perhaps TRBD1 (5 bases). Trimming pared 7 bases from V and 6 bases from J, leaving 18 bases between. Per the germline V gene, CDR1 is MNHNY and CDR2 is SVGAGI (reference sequence). This CDR3 is built from 15 residues. DNA for the CDR3: TGTGCCAGCACCCAAATTCCAGGGTCGGATGAAAAACTGTTTTTT. It encodes CASTQIPGSDEKLFF.

This clone was seen a handful of times. This chain connects TRBV9 to TRBJ1-6; D not certain. This CDR3 contains 15 residues. Trimming stripped 0 bases from V and 13 bases from J, with 17 bases between. Per germline, CDR1 SGDLS and CDR2 YYNGEE. DNA of the CDR3: TGTGCCAGCAGCGTAGGACTCGGGTTCTCGTCCCCCCTCCACTTT. Translated: CASSVGLGFSSPLHF.

This clone was counted between two and nine times. The same CDR3 also results from other DNA sequences found in this sample. The genes are TRBV7-2 and TRBJ1-6; 9 nucleotides agree with TRBD1. The germline CDR1 and CDR2 sequences are SGHTA and FQGNSA. The CDR3 is made up of 15 amino acids. V lost 4 bases and J lost 3; bases outside the gene matches: 1. The CDR3: CASSSTGGYNSPLHF. The CDR3, as DNA: TGTGCCAGCAGCTCGACAGGGGGCTATAATTCACCCCTCCACTTT.

This sequence joins TRBV19 and TRBJ1-1; 7 bases map to TRBD1. The CDR3 loop spans 14 amino acids. Trimming removed 5 bases from V and 4 bases from J; junction bases left unmatched: 7. CDR1 and CDR2 (germline): LNHDA, SQIVND (reference sequence). CDR3 DNA sequence: TGTGCCAGTAGTGCCTTACAGGGGACCACTGAAGCTTTCTTT. Amino acid sequence: CASSALQGTTEAFF.